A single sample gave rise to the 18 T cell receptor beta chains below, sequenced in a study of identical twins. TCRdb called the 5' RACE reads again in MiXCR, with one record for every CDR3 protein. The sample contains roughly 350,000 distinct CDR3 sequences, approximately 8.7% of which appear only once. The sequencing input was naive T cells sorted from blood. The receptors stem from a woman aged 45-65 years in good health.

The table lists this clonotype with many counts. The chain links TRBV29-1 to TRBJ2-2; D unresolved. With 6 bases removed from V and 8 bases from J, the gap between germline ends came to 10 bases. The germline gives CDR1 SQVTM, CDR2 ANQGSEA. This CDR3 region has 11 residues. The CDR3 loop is CSVPTAGELFF. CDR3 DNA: TGCAGCGTCCCCACGGCGGGGGAGCTGTTTTTT.

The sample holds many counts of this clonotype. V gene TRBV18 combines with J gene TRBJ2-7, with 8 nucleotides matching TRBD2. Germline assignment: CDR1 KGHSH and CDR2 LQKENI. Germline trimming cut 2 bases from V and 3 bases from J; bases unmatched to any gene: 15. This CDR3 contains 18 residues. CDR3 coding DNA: TGTGCCAGCTCACCATCTTCCTTTGGCGGGAGGACCTACTACGAGCAGTACTTC. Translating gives CASSPSSFGGRTYYEQYF.

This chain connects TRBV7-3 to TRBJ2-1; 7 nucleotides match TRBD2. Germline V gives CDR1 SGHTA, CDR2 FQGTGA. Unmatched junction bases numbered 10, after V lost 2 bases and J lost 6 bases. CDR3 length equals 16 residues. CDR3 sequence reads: CASSLGGTNPFNEQFF. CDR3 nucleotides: TGTGCCAGCAGCTTAGGAGGGACTAACCCCTTCAATGAGCAGTTCTTC. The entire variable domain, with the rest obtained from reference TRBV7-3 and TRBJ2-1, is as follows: GAGVSQTPSNKVTEKGKYVELRCDPISGHTALYWYRQSLGQGPEFLIYFQGTGAADDSGLPNDRFFAVRPEGSVSTLKIQRTERGDSAVYLCASSLGGTNPFNEQFFGPGTRLTVL.

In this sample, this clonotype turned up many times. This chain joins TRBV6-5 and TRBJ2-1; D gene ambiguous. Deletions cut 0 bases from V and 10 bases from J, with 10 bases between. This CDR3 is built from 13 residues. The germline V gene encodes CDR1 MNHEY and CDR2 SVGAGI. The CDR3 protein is CASSYSTGVEQFF. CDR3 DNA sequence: TGTGCCAGCAGTTACTCGACTGGAGTCGAGCAGTTCTTC.

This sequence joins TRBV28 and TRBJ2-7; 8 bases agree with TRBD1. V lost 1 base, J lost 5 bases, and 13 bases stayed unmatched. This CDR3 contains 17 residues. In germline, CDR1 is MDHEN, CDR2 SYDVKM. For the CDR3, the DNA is TGTGCCAGCAGTTTATTCAGGGCACAGGGGGAATGGGACGAGCAGTACTTC. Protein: CASSLFRAQGEWDEQYF.

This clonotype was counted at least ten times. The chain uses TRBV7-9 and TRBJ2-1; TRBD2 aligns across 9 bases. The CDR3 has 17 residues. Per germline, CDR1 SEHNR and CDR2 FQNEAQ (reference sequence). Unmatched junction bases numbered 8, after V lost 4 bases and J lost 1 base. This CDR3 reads CASSSGSGSHSYNEQFF. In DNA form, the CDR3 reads TGTGCCAGCAGCTCTGGTAGCGGGAGTCATTCCTACAATGAGCAGTTCTTC.

CDR3: CASSYSWREGRTGELFF. CDR3 DNA: TGTGCCAGCAGTTACTCGTGGCGGGAGGGCCGGACCGGGGAGCTGTTTTTT. The chain uses TRBV6-5 and TRBJ2-2; 9 bases agree with TRBD2. CDR3 size: 17 residues. The junction had 7 bases not matched to a gene; V was cut back by 0 bases and J by 5 bases. Germline loops: CDR1 MNHEY, CDR2 SVGAGI.

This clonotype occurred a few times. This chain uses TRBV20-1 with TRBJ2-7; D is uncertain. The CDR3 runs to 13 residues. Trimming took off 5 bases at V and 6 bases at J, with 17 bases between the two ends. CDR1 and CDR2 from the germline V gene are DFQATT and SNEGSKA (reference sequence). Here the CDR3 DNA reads TGCAGTGCTTTGGACCGCAGTCTTGGCGAGCAGTACGTC. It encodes CSALDRSLGEQYV.

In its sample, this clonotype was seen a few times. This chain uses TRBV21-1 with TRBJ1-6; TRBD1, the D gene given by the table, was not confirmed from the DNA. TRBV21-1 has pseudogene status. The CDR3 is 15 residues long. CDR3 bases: TGTGCCAGCAGCATGAGACAGGAGGGTAAATCACCCCTCCACTTT. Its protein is CASSMRQEGKSPLHF.

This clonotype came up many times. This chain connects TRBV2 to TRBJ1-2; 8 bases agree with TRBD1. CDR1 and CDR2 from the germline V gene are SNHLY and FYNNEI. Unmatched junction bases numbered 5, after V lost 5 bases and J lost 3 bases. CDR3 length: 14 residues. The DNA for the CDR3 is TGTGCCAGCAGTCCCGGACAGGGCTACTATGGCTACACCTTC. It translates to CASSPGQGYYGYTF. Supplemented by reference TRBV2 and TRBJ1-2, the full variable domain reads EPEVTQTPSHQVTQMGQEVILRCVPISNHLYFYWYRQILGQKVEFLVSFYNNEISEKSEIFDDQFSVERPDGSNFTLKIRSTKLEDSAMYFCASSPGQGYYGYTFGSGTRLTVV.

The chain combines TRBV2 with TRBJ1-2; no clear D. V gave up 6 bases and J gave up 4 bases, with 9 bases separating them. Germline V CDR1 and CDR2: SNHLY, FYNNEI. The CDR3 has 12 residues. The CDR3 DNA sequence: TGTGCCAGCAGGGGCAGAGGCTATGGCTACACCTTC. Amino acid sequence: CASRGRGYGYTF.

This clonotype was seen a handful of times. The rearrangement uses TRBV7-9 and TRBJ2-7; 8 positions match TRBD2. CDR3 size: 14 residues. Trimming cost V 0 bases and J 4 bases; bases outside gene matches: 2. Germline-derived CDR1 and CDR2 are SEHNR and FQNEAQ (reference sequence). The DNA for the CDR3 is TGTGCCAGCAGCTTAGCTAGCGGGGATTACGAGCAGTACGTC. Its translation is CASSLASGDYEQYV.

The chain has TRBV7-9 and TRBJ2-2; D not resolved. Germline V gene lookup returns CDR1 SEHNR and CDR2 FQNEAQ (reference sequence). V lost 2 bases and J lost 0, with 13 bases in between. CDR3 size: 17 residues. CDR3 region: CASSLRFGVANTGELFF. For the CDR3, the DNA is TGTGCCAGCAGCTTACGTTTTGGCGTCGCGAACACCGGGGAGCTGTTTTTT.

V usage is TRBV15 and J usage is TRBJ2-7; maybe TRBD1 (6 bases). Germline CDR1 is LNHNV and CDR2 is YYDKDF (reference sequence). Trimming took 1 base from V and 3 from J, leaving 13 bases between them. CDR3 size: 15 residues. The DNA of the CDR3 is TGTGCCACCAGCAGAGGTTTTGGGGGCTTCTACGAGCAGTACGTC. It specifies CATSRGFGGFYEQYV.

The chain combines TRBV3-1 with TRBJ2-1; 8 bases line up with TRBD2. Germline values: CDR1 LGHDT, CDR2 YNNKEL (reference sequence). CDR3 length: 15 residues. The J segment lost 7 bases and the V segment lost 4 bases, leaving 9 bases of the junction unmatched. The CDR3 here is CASSLTSAERNEQFF. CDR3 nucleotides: TGTGCCAGCAGCCTGACTAGCGCCGAACGTAATGAGCAGTTCTTC.

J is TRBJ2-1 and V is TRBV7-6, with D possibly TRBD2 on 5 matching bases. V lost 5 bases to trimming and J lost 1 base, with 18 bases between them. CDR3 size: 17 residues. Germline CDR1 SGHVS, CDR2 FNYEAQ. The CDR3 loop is CASSLGDEGYSYNEQFF. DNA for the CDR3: TGTGCCAGCAGCCTTGGTGACGAGGGTTATTCCTACAATGAGCAGTTCTTC.

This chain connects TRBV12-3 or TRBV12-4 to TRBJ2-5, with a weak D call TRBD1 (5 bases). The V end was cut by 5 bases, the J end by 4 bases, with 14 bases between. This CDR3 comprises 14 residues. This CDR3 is CASSLGQTAETQYF. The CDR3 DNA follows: TGTGCCAGCAGTCTCGGACAAACGGCAGAGACCCAGTACTTC.

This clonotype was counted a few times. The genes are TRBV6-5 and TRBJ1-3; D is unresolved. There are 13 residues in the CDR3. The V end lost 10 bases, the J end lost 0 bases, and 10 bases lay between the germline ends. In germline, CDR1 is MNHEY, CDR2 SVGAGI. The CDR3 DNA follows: TGTGCCACCCGGTTCTCCTCTGGAAACACCATATATTTT. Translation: CATRFSSGNTIYF.